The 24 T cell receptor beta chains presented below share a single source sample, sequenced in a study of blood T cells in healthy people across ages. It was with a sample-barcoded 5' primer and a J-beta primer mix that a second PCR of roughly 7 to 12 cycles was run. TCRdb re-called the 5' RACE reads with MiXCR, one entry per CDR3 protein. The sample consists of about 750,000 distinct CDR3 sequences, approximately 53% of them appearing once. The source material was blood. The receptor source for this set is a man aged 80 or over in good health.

DNA for the CDR3: TGTGCCAGCAGCTCCTCGGCCGACTCCCAAGGTCAAAACATTCAGTACTTC. It specifies CASSSSADSQGQNIQYF. J is TRBJ2-4 and V is TRBV7-9, with D unresolved. CDR1 SEHNR and CDR2 FQNEAQ come from the germline V gene (reference sequence). This CDR3 is 17 amino acids long. The V end lost 4 bases, the J end lost 5 bases, and 21 bases lay between the germline ends.

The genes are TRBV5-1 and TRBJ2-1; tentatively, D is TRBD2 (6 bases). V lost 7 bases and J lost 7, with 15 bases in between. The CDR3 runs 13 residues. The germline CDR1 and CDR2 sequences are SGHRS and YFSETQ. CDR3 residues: CASSLNGGNEQFF. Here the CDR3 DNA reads TGCGCCAGCTCCCTTAATGGAGGGAATGAGCAGTTCTTC. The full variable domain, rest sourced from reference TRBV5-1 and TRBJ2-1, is KAGVTQTPRYLIKTRGQQVTLSCSPISGHRSVSWYQQTPGQGLQFLFEYFSETQRNKGNFPGRFSGRQFSNSRSEMNVSTLELGDSALYLCASSLNGGNEQFFGPGTRLTVL.

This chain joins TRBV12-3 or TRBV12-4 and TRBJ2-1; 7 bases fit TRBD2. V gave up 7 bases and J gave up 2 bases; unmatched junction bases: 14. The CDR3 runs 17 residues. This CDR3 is CASTRASSGGAYNEQFF. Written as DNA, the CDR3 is TGTGCCAGCACTCGCGCCTCTAGCGGAGGGGCCTACAATGAGCAGTTCTTC.

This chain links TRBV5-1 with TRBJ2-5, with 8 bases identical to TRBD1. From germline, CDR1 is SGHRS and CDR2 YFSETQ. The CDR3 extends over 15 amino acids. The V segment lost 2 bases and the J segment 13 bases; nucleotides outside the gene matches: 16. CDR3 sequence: CASSLGQGASGILYF. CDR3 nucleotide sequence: TGCGCCAGCAGCTTAGGGCAGGGGGCTTCAGGGATTCTGTACTTC.

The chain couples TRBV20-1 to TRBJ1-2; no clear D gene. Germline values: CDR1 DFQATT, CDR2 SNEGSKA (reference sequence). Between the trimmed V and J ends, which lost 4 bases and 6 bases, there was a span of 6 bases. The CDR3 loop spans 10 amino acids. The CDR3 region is CSANRDGYTF. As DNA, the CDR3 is TGCAGTGCTAATAGAGATGGCTACACCTTC.

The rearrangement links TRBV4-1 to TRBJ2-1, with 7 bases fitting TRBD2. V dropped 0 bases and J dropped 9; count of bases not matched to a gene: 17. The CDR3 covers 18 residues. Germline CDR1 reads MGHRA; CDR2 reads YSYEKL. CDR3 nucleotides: TGCGCCAGCAGCCAAGATGGTTCGGGGGGACTCACACTCTGTGAGCAGTTCTTC. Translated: CASSQDGSGGLTLCEQFF.

The CDR3, as DNA: TGTGCCAGCAGCGTAGGACGAACGGGACTTTTCTCTGGGGCCAACGTCCTGACTTTC. Amino acid sequence: CASSVGRTGLFSGANVLTF. The gene calls are TRBV9 and TRBJ2-6, with D possibly TRBD2 on 6 matching bases. V lost 0 bases to trimming and J lost 0 bases, with 16 bases between them. In germline, CDR1 is SGDLS, CDR2 YYNGEE. This CDR3 region has 19 residues.

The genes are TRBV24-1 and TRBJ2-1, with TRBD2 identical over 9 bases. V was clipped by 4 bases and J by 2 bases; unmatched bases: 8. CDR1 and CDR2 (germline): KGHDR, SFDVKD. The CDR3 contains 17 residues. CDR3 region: CATSEASAGGTYNEQFF. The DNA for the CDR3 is TGTGCCACCAGTGAAGCCTCGGCGGGAGGGACCTACAATGAGCAGTTCTTC.

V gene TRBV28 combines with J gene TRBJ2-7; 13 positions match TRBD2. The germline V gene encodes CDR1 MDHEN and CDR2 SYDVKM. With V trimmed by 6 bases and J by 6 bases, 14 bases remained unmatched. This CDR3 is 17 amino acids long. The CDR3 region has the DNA TGTGCCAGCAGACCCCGAATTGGGGGGACTAGCGGGGCCGAGCAGTACTTC. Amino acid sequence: CASRPRIGGTSGAEQYF.

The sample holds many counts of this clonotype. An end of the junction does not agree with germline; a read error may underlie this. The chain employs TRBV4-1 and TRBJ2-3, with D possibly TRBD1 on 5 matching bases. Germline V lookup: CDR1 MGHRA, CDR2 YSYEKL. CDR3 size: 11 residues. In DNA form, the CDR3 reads TGTGCCAGCAGCCAGGGTGATACGCAGTATTTT. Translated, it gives CASSQGDTQYF.

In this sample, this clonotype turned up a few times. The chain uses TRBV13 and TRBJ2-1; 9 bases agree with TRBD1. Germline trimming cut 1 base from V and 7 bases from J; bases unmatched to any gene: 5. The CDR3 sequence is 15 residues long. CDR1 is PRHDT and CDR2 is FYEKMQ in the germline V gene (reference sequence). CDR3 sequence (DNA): TGTGCCAGCAGCTTAGACCGGGACAGGGTAAATGAGCAGTTCTTC. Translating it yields CASSLDRDRVNEQFF.

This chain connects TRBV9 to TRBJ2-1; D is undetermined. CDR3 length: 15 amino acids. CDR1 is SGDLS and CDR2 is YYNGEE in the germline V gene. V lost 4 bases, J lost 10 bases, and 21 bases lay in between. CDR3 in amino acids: CASSPLLEPSYEQFF. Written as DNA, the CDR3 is TGTGCCAGCAGCCCACTATTAGAACCCTCCTACGAGCAGTTCTTC.

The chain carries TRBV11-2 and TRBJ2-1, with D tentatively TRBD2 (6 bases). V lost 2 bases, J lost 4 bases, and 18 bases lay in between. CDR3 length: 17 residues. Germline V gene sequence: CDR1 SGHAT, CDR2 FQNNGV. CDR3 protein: CASSLLGPGVKYNEQFF. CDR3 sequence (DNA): TGTGCCAGCAGCTTACTAGGTCCGGGAGTAAAGTACAATGAGCAGTTCTTC.

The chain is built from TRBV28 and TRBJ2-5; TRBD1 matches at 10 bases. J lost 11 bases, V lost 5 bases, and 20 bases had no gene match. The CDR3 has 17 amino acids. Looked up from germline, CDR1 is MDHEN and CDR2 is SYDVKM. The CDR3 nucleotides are TGTGCCAGCAGTCCACTGGGGTTGGGACAGGGGAACCAAGAGCAGTACTTC. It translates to CASSPLGLGQGNQEQYF.

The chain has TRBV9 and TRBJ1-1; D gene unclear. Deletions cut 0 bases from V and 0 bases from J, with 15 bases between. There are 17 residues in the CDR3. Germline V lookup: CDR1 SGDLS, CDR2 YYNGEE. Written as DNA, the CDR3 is TGTGCCAGCAGCGTAGAGGGAATGGTCGGACTGAACACTGAAGCTTTCTTT. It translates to CASSVEGMVGLNTEAFF.

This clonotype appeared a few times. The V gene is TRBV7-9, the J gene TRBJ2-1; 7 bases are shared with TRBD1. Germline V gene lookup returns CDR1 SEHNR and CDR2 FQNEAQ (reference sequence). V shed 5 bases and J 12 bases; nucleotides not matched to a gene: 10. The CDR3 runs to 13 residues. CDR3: CASSTDRATWQFF. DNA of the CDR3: TGTGCCAGCAGCACCGACAGGGCTACTTGGCAGTTCTTC.

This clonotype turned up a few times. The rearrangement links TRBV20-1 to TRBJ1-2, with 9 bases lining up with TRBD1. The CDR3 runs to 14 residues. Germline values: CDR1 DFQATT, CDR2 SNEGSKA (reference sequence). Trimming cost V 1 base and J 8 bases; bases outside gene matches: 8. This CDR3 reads CSARATGGAKGYTF. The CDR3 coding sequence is TGCAGTGCTAGAGCTACAGGGGGCGCTAAGGGCTACACCTTC.

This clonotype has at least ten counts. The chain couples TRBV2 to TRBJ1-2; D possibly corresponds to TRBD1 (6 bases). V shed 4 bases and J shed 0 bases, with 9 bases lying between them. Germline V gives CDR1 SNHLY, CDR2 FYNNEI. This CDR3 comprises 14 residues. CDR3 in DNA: TGTGCCAGCAGTGGGGACACTCCTAACTATGGCTACACCTTC. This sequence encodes CASSGDTPNYGYTF. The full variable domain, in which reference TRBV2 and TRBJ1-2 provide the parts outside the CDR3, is EPEVTQTPSHQVTQMGQEVILRCVPISNHLYFYWYRQILGQKVEFLVSFYNNEISEKSEIFDDQFSVERPDGSNFTLKIRSTKLEDSAMYFCASSGDTPNYGYTFGSGTRLTVV.

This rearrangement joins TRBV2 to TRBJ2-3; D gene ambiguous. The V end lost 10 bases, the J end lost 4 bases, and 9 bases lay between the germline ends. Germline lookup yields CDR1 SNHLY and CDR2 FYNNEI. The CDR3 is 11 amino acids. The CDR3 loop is CATPVPDTQYF. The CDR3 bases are TGTGCCACCCCCGTACCAGATACGCAGTATTTT.

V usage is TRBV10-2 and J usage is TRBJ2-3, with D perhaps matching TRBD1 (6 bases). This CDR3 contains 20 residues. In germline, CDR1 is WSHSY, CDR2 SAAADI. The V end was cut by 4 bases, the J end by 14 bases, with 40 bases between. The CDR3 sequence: CASSGEPAPTGGGWNRYAYF. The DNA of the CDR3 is TGCGCCAGCAGTGGTGAGCCGGCCCCGACAGGTGGGGGCTGGAACAGATACGCGTATTTT.

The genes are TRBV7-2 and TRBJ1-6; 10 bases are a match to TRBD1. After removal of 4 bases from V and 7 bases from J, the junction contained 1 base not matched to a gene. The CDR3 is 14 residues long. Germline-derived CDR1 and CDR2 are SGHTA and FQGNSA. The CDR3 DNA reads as TGTGCCAGCAGCTGGGGACAGGGGAATTCACCCCTCCACTTT. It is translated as CASSWGQGNSPLHF.

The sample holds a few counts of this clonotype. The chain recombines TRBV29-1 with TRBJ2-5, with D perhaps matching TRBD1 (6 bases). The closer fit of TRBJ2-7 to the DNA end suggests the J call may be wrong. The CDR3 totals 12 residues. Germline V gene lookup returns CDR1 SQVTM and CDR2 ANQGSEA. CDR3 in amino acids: CSALTGRFEQYF. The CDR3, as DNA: TGCAGCGCTCTGACAGGACGATTCGAGCAGTACTTC.

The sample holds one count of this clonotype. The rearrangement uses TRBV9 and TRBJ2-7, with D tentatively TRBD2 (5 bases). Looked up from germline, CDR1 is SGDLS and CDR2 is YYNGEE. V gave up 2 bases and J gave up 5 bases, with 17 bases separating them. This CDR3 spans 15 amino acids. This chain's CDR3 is CASSVNPRTADEQYF. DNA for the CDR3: TGTGCCAGCAGCGTTAATCCACGCACAGCGGACGAGCAGTACTTC.

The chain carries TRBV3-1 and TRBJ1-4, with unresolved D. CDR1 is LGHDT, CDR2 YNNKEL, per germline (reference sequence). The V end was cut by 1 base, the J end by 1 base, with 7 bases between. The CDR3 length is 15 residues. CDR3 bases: TGTGCCAGCAGCCAAGGACGGATAACTAATGAAAAACTGTTTTTT. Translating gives CASSQGRITNEKLFF.